These T cell receptor beta chains were read from a single sample in a study of cytomegalovirus exposure and HLA in healthy donors. Some clones are missing from TCRdb's copy, which holds only in-frame ones; the method was immunoSEQ multiplex PCR. This repertoire shows some 140,000 clones, more than 60% found once; its top ten account for over 8.5%. Sequencing used PBMCs. The receptors derive from a woman aged 50 to 60 in good health and CMV-seropositive. Each CDR3 is given with its conserved first and last residue. Each record gives: J gene, V gene, D gene, clone size, CDR3 protein, CDR3 DNA. The D gene is left open where the match is weak. Clone size is shown for a subset of rows, as once, few, many or a class of expanded clone.

J: TRBJ1-5
V: TRBV7-9
D: -
size: -
CDR3: CASSSGVNQPQHF
DNA: TGTGCCAGCAGCTCCGGAGTCAATCAGCCCCAGCATTTT

J: TRBJ1-4
V: TRBV7-3
D: TRBD1
size: -
CDR3: CASSVRDRLNEKLFF
DNA: TGTGCCAGCAGCGTTCGGGACAGGCTGAATGAAAAACTGTTTTTT

J: TRBJ1-6
V: TRBV28
D: -
size: -
CDR3: CASSLPRGDSLLTLHF
DNA: TGTGCCAGCAGCCTTCCCCGGGGAGACTCCCTTCTGACCCTCCACTTT

J: TRBJ1-1
V: TRBV10-2
D: -
size: -
CDR3: CASRQDRTEAFF
DNA: TGCGCCAGCAGACAGGACCGCACTGAAGCTTTCTTT

J: TRBJ2-1
V: TRBV7-2
D: TRBD2
size: -
CDR3: CASSYLAGGHDEQFF
DNA: TGTGCCAGCAGCTACCTAGCGGGGGGGCATGATGAGCAGTTCTTC

J: TRBJ2-7
V: TRBV27
D: TRBD2
size: -
CDR3: CASSPTRGGLPYEQYF
DNA: TGTGCCAGCAGTCCCACCCGCGGGGGATTACCCTACGAGCAGTACTTC

J: TRBJ2-2
V: TRBV7-7
D: -
size: -
CDR3: CATMTGNTGELFF
DNA: TGTGCTACTATGACAGGGAACACCGGGGAGCTGTTTTTT

J: TRBJ2-5
V: TRBV5-1
D: TRBD1
size: once
CDR3: CASSFRTGQETQYF
DNA: TGCGCCAGCAGCTTTAGGACAGGGCAAGAGACCCAGTACTTC

J: TRBJ2-3
V: TRBV28
D: -
size: -
CDR3: CASSTRTDPSSTDTQYF
DNA: TGTGCCAGCAGTACCCGGACAGACCCCTCTAGCACAGATACGCAGTATTTT

J: TRBJ2-7
V: TRBV27
D: -
size: -
CDR3: CASKQGAETYEQYF
DNA: TGTGCCAGCAAGCAAGGGGCAGAAACCTACGAGCAGTACTTC

J: TRBJ1-2
V: TRBV5-1
D: -
size: -
CDR3: CASSPIGVDYYGYTF
DNA: TGCGCCAGCAGCCCTATCGGGGTAGATTACTATGGCTACACCTTC

J: TRBJ1-5
V: TRBV21-1
D: -
size: -
CDR3: CASSKGGDNQPQHF
DNA: TGTGCCAGCAGCAAGGGGGGGGATAATCAGCCCCAGCATTTT

J: TRBJ2-7
V: TRBV6-1
D: -
size: -
CDR3: CASSVPQGNVRYEQYF
DNA: TGTGCCAGCAGTGTCCCCCAGGGGAACGTTCGGTACGAGCAGTACTTC

J: TRBJ2-2
V: TRBV6-6
D: TRBD2
size: -
CDR3: CATGTSAGELFF
DNA: TGTGCCACCGGGACTAGCGCCGGGGAGCTGTTTTTT

J: TRBJ2-4
V: TRBV7-2
D: -
size: -
CDR3: CASSLSGNIQYF
DNA: TGTGCCAGCAGCCTCAGTGGAAACATTCAGTACTTC

J: TRBJ2-7
V: TRBV27
D: -
size: -
CDR3: CASSPSGTYEQYF
DNA: TGTGCCAGCAGCCCTTCAGGGACCTACGAGCAGTACTTC

J: TRBJ1-1
V: TRBV2
D: -
size: -
CDR3: CASSVTTGRDTEAFF
DNA: TGTGCCAGCAGTGTTACTACGGGGAGGGACACTGAAGCTTTCTTT